This entry concerns a single T cell receptor (beta chain). This record comes from a study of blood T cell repertoires in COVID-19. About the research overall: Sample material is recorded as cDNA or gDNA derived from T cells, B-cell-depleted T cells, or PBMCs.

Original processing methods: Nucleated cell counts were estimated from reference gene primer amplification. The method was immunoSEQ multiplex PCR; TCRdb's version includes in-frame clones alone and lacks a portion of them. The DNA was the basis for D and trimming; V, J and clone size are from that table. The table shows roughly 220,000 clones, with more than 75% occurring only once. The length of the CDR3 is 16 residues. The V segment lost 0 bases and the J segment 1 base; nucleotides outside the gene matches: 3. CDR1 and CDR2 from the germline V gene are SGHTA and FQGNSA. The chain uses TRBV7-2 and TRBJ2-5; 9 bases are a match to TRBD2. This TCR was recovered from a man in his sixties with acute or convalescent COVID-19. Sample: peripheral blood. DNA of the CDR3: TGTGCCAGCAGCTTAGCTAGCGGGGGATTCCAAGAGACCCAGTACTTC. It is translated as CASSLASGGFQETQYF.